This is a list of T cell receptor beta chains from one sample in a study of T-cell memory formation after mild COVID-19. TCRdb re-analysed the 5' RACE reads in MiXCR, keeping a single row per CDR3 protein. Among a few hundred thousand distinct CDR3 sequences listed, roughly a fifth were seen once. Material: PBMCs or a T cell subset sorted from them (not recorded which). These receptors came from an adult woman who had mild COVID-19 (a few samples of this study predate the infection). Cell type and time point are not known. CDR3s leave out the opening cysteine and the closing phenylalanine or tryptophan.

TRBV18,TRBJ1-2,ASSPGGQQGWFGYT
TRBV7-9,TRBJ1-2,ASSNRDRGIHGYT
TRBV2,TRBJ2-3,ASSDMASGTDTQY
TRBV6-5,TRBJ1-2,ASGQGLGYT
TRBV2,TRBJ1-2,ASSPLYYGYT
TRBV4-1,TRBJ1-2,ASSQGDGGGYT
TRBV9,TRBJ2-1,ASSPPLLREGHNEQF
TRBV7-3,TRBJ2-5,ASSLSGQGWETQY
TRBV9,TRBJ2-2,ASQEGNTGELF
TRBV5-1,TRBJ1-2,ASSGGQGSYGYT
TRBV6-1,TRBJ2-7,ASSARPPYEQY
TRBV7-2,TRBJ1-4,ASSPGSANEKLF
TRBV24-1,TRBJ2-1,ATSDRALAGTYNEQF
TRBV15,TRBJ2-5,ATSRGTGQGVGKETQY
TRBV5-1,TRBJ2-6,ASGVSGANVLT
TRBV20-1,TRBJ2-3,SATPWTGGRDTQY
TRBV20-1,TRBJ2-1,SATSSGLAGGNNEQF
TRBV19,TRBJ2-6,ASRGGGTGANVLT
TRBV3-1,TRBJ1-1,ASSHREQNTEAF
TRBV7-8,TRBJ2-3,ASSISAATDTQY
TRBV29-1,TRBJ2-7,SVPAGTGTYEQY
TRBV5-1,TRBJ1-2,ASSLDSRGYT
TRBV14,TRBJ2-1,ASSQETGGVGNEQF
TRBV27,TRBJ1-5,ASSTGWMGNQPQH
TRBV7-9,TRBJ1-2,ASSPSGTGGHGYT
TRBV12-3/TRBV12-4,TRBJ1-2,ASSLAGGYHYGYT
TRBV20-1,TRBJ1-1,SARETGAWNTEAF
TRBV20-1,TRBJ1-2,SARETGSLGYT
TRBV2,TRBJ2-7,ASSGRTGGGYRY
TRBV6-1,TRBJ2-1,ASTREGRGEQF
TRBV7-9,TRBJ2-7,ASSSAYRGRPHEQY
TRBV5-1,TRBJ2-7,ASSVAATYEQY
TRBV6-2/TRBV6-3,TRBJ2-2,ASSYRGTANTGELF
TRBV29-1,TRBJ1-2,SVEVSWAAGGYT
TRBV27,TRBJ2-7,ASSSGVRRNEQY
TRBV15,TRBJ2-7,ATAGTSYEQY
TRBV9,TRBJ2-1,ASSESGASHNEQF
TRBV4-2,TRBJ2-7,ASSQDAGIDEQY
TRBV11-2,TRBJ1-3,ASSSSTGTYTIY
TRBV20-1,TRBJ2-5,SAPTRAGETQY
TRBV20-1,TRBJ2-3,SAPARGRSTDTQY
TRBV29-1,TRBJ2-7,SVVPQGREVSYEQY
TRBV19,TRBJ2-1,ASSLTGGSSYNEQF
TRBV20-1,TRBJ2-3,SAPQTSGWGDTQY
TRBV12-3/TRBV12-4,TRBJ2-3,ASSLRGGGASDTQY
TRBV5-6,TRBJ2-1,ASSLIYNEQF
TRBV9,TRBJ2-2,ASSVEWAVVTGELF
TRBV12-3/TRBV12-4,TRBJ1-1,ASSRRGQGMNTEAF
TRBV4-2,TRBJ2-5,ASSQAGEETQY
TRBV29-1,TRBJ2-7,SVEDPGHSGSYEQY
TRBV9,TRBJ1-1,ASSPQGQGAGTEAF
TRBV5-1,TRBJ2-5,ASSAVQETQY
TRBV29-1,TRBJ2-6,SARGSTGGEGANVLT
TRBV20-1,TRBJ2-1,SARLGGYNEQF
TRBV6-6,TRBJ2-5,ASKKFEETQY
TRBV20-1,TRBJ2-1,SARSVLAGGPSYNEQF
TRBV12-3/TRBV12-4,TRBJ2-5,ASSFLVETQY
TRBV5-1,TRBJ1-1,ASSVQTVNTEAF
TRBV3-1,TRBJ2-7,ASSHETGVLY
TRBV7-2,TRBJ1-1,ASSLIGWSEAF